This T cell receptor (beta chain) was captured in a study of shared clonotypes between healthy human individuals. Across the study: Three plates were used per donor for CD4 naive, three for CD4 memory, two for CD8 naive and one for CD8 memory. Study conclusions and caveats: Inspection by rarefaction showed sorted-subset sequencing to be incomplete despite large depth.

The length of the CDR3 is 15 residues. The germline V gene has CDR1 MNHNS and CDR2 SASEGT. V was trimmed by 2 bases and J by 5 bases, leaving 16 bases between them. Positively selected for CCR7, the CD45RO-negative cells used as naive CD8 cells excluded terminally differentiated effector memory CD45RA+ cells. A note on this clone: Its antigen is undetermined.

The protocol was immunoSEQ multiplex PCR, while the TCRdb copy is restricted to in-frame clones and leaves out a portion. This sample has roughly 890,000 clones; nearly 95% occur once, and the top ten carry around 24%. This TCR came from a man aged 30 to 39 in good health. What was sequenced was naive CD8+ T cells sorted from blood. The chain combines TRBV6-1 with TRBJ2-7, with D perhaps being TRBD1 or TRBD2 (7 bases each). CDR3 in amino acids: CASSELGGDSDEQYF. The CDR3 coding sequence is TGTGCCAGCAGTGAATTAGGGGGGGACAGTGACGAGCAGTACTTC.